A selection of T cell receptor beta chains follows, all from one sample in a study of human T cells and chemical hapten exposure. MiXCR was run by TCRdb on the RACE reads, yielding one entry per CDR3 protein. The data hold tens of thousands of distinct CDR3 sequences, with around 11% observed a single time. The sample was whole blood, taken in connection with sensitization to the hapten diphenylcyclopropenone (DPC). The receptors derive from a woman in her forties or fifties with alopecia areata. Some clones in this sample may be carry-over from other donors' samples. Each CDR3 is given with its conserved first and last residue. The D gene is left open where the match is weak. Size is omitted from some rows. Given values are once, few, many or a class for expanded clones.

clone_size	v_call	d_call	j_call	cdr3_nt	cdr3_aa
few	TRBV10-2	.	TRBJ2-2	TGCGCCAGCAGTGACCCGACAGGATACACCGGGGAGCTGTTTTTT	CASSDPTGYTGELFF
many	TRBV7-9	.	TRBJ1-4	TGTGCCAGCAGCACCGGACGGTCTAATGAAAAACTGTTTTTT	CASSTGRSNEKLFF
many	TRBV3-1	.	TRBJ1-1	TGTGCCAGCAGGGCGGGGGACATACAGAACACTGAAGCTTTCTTT	CASRAGDIQNTEAFF
many	TRBV18	.	TRBJ1-2	TGTGCCAGCTCGGAAAACCGAAAACCGTCAGGGCCAAATGGCTACACCTTC	CASSENRKPSGPNGYTF
many	TRBV9	.	TRBJ1-2	TGTGCCAGCAGCGTAGGCCACCCCAACTATGGCTACACCTTC	CASSVGHPNYGYTF
.	TRBV12-3/TRBV12-4	TRBD2	TRBJ2-7	TGTGCCAGCAGTTTGACTAGCGGGGAACACGAGCAGTACTTC	CASSLTSGEHEQYF
few	TRBV20-1	.	TRBJ1-5	TGCAGTGCTAGAATCCGAGGGGCTCGAGGGGGTCAGCCCCAGCATTTT	CSARIRGARGGQPQHF
few	TRBV7-2	TRBD2	TRBJ2-1	TGTGCCAGCAGCTTGAGGGCTAGCGGGAGTAGGAATGAGCAGTTCTTC	CASSLRASGSRNEQFF
few	TRBV7-8	.	TRBJ2-2	TGTGCCAGCAGCTCTCTTACCGCGAAAAACACCGGGGAGCTGTTTTTT	CASSSLTAKNTGELFF
few	TRBV2	TRBD2	TRBJ2-7	TGTGCCAGCAGCGTAGGACTAGCGGGGGACGAGCAGTACTTC	CASSVGLAGDEQYF
few	TRBV6-2/TRBV6-3	.	TRBJ1-2	TGTGCCAGCACCGAACCGGTTCAATATGGCTACACCTTC	CASTEPVQYGYTF
many	TRBV29-1	TRBD1	TRBJ1-1	TGCAGCGTTGAAGATCCCCTGACAGGGCTCCGGCGGAACACTGAAGCTTTCTTT	CSVEDPLTGLRRNTEAFF
.	TRBV5-1	TRBD1	TRBJ1-5	TGCGCCAGCAGCTTATCCGGGACAGGGGGTGGACAGCCCCAGCATTTT	CASSLSGTGGGQPQHF
many	TRBV28	TRBD2	TRBJ2-7	TGTGCCAGCAAGACGGGACTAGCGGTCTCCTACGAGCAGTACTTC	CASKTGLAVSYEQYF
many	TRBV29-1	.	TRBJ2-1	TGCAGCGCGAGACCCGGGACTGAGCAGTTCTTC	CSARPGTEQFF
.	TRBV21-1	.	TRBJ2-1	TGTGCCAGCAGCTGGCTTAGGGGATTCTTTATAGCCGTTACCAATGAGCAGTTCTTC	CASSWLRGFFIAVTNEQFF
few	TRBV12-3/TRBV12-4	.	TRBJ2-1	TGTGCCAGCACCTCCGGGACCCTTCAGTTCTTC	CASTSGTLQFF
many	TRBV6-2/TRBV6-3	.	TRBJ1-2	TGTGCCAGCAGTTACGGAGGCTTCACCCCACCCGACGGCTACACCTTC	CASSYGGFTPPDGYTF
few	TRBV9	TRBD1	TRBJ1-5	TGTGCCAGCAGCGCCGGACAGGGGAGCAATCAGCCCCAGCATTTT	CASSAGQGSNQPQHF
few	TRBV11-2	TRBD1	TRBJ2-4	TGTGCCAGCAGCTTGGGACAGGGCCCCGTCGTTTACTTC	CASSLGQGPVVYF
.	TRBV2	.	TRBJ2-1	TGTGCCAGCAGTGGAGGCAGGAAGGGACTTGATGAGCAGTTCTTC	CASSGGRKGLDEQFF
few	TRBV18	.	TRBJ2-3	TGTGCCAGCTCACTCACTCGGGTGAGCACAGATACGCAGTATTTT	CASSLTRVSTDTQYF
few	TRBV4-2	.	TRBJ2-7	TGTGCCAGCAGCCAAGATCGAGCAGGGACTCCATGGGACGAGCAGTACTTC	CASSQDRAGTPWDEQYF
many	TRBV7-6	TRBD1	TRBJ1-1	TGTGCCAGCAGCTTAGCTGCCGGACAGGGGACCACTGAAGCTTTCTTT	CASSLAAGQGTTEAFF
many	TRBV3-1	.	TRBJ2-1	TGTGCCAGCAGCCACCCGCCCGACAGTGGCTCCTACAATGAGCAGTTCTTC	CASSHPPDSGSYNEQFF